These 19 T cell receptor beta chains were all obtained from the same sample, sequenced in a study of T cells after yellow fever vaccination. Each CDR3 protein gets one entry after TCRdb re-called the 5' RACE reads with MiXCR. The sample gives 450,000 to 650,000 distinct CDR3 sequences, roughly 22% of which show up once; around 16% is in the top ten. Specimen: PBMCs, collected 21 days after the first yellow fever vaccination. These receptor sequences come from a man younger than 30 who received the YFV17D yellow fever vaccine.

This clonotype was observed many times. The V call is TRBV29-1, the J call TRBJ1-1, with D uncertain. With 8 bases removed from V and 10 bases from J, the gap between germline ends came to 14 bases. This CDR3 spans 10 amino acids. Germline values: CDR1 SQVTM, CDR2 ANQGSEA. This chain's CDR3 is CSISEVRAFF. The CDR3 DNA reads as TGCAGCATTTCGGAAGTCCGAGCTTTCTTT.

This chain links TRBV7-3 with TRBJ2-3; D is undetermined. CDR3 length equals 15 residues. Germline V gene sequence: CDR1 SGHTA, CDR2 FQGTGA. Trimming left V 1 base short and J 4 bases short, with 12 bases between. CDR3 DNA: TGTGCCAGCAGCTTAATTGGACCCCCCCCAGATACGCAGTATTTT. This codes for CASSLIGPPPDTQYF.

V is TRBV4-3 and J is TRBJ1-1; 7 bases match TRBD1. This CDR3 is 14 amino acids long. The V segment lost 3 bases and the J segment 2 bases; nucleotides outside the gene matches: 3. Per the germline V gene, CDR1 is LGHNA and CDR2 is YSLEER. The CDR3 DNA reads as TGCGCCAGCAGCCATGACAGGGATAACACTGAAGCTTTCTTT. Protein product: CASSHDRDNTEAFF.

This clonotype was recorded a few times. The CDR3 DNA reads as TGCAGTGCTATAGACCCTAGGGGCACAGATACGCAGTATTTT. This gives the protein CSAIDPRGTDTQYF. The chain employs TRBV20-1 and TRBJ2-3; D call uncertain. This CDR3 is 14 amino acids long. Per germline, CDR1 DFQATT and CDR2 SNEGSKA (reference sequence). V lost 4 bases and J lost 1, with 12 bases in between.

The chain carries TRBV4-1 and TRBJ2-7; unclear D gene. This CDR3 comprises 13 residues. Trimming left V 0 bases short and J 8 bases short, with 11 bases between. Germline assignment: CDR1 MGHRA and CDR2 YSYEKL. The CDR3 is CASSQDTVFQQYF. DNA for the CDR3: TGCGCCAGCAGCCAAGATACCGTATTCCAGCAGTACTTC.

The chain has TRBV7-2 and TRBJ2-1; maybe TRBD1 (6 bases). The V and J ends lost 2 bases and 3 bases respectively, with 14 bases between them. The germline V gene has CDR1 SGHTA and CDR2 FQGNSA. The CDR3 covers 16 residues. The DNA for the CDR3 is TGTGCCAGCAGCTTATGGACAGTAATCTACTACAATGAGCAGTTCTTC. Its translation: CASSLWTVIYYNEQFF. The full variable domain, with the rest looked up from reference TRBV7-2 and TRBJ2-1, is GAGVSQSPSNKVTEKGKDVELRCDPISGHTALYWYRQSLGQGLEFLIYFQGNSAPDKSGLPSDRFSAERTGGSVSTLTIQRTQQEDSAVYLCASSLWTVIYYNEQFFGPGTRLTVL.

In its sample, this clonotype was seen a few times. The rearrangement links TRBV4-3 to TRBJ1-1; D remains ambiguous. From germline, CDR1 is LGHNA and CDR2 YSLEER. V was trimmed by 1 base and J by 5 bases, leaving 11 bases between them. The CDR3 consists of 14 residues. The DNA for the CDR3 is TGCGCCAGCAGCCAAGTAGGTTATCGGACTGAAGCTTTCTTT. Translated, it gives CASSQVGYRTEAFF.

The CDR3 coding sequence is TGTGCCAGCAGTTTAGGACAGCGCTTCCAGGCAGATACGCAGTATTTT. It encodes CASSLGQRFQADTQYF. This chain joins TRBV28 and TRBJ2-3, with D perhaps TRBD1 (6 bases). V gave up 2 bases and J gave up 4 bases, with 16 bases separating them. This CDR3 has 16 amino acids. The germline V gene encodes CDR1 MDHEN and CDR2 SYDVKM.

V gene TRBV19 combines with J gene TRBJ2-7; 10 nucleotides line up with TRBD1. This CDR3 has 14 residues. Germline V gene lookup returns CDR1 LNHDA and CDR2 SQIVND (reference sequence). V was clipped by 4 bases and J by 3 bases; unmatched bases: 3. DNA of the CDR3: TGTGCCAGTAGTAATGGACAGGGGGTCTACGAGCAGTACTTC. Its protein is CASSNGQGVYEQYF. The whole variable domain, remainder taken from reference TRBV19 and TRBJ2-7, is DGGITQSPKYLFRKEGQNVTLSCEQNLNHDAMYWYRQDPGQGLRLIYYSQIVNDFQKGDIAEGYSVSREKKESFPLTVTSAQKNPTAFYLCASSNGQGVYEQYFGPGTRLTVT.

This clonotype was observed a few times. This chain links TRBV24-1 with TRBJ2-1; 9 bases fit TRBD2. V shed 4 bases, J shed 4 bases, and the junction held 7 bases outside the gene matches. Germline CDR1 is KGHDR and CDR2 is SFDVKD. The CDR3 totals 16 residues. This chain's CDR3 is CATSDSIAGVYNEQFF. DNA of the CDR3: TGTGCCACCAGTGACTCCATAGCGGGGGTATACAATGAGCAGTTCTTC.

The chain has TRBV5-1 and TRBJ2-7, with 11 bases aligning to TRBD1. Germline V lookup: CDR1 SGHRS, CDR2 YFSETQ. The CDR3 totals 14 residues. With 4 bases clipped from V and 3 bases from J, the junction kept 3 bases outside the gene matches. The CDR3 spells CASSVGTGGYEQYV. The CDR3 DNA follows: TGCGCCAGCAGCGTGGGGACAGGGGGCTACGAGCAGTACGTC.

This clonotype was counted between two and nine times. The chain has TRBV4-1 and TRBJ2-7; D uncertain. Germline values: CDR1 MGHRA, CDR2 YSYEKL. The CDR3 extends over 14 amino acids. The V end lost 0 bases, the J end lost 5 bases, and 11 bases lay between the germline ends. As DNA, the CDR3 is TGCGCCAGCAGCCAAGAGTACGTGAGCAACGAGCAGTACTTC. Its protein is CASSQEYVSNEQYF.

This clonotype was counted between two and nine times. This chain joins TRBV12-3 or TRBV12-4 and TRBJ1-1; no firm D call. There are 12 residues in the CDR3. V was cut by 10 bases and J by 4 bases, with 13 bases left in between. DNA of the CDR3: TGTGCCACCCACCGAGGGAGCACTGAAGCTTTCTTT. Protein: CATHRGSTEAFF.

The CDR3 DNA reads as TGTGCCAGCAGTGAAGTGAGGACGCAAACGGGGTACGAGCAGTACGTC. This encodes CASSEVRTQTGYEQYV. The J gene is TRBJ2-7, the V gene TRBV2; possible D gene TRBD2, 5 bases. There are 16 residues in the CDR3. Germline CDR1 and CDR2: SNHLY and FYNNEI. The V end lost 1 base, the J end lost 4 bases, and 17 bases lay between the germline ends.

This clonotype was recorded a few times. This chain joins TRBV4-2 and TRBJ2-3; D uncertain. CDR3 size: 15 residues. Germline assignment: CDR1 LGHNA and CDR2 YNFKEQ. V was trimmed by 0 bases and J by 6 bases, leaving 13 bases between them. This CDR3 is CASSQDFRAADTQYF. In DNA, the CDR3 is TGTGCCAGCAGCCAAGATTTTCGGGCGGCGGATACGCAGTATTTT.

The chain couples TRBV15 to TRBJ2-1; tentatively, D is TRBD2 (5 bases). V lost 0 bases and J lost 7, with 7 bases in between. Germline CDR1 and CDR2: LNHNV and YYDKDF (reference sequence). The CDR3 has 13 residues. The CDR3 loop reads CATSRDGGNEQFF. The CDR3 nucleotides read TGTGCCACCAGCAGAGATGGCGGGAATGAGCAGTTCTTC.

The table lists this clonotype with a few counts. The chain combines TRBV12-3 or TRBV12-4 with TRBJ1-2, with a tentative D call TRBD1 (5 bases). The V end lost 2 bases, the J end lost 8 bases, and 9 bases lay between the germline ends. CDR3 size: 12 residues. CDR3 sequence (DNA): TGTGCCAGCAGTTTACCGGGGGAAGGCTACACCTTC. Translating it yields CASSLPGEGYTF.

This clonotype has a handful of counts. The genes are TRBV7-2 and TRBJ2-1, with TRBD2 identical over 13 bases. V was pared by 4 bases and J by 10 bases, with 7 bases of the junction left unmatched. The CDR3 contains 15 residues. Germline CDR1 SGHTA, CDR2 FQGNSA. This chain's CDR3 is CASSWGLAGSSEQFF. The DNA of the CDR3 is TGTGCCAGCAGCTGGGGACTAGCGGGGAGCTCAGAGCAGTTCTTC.

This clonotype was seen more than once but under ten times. In nucleotides, the CDR3 is TGTGCCAGCAGCTTAGGGATAGCGGGGGGTTTGGAGACCCAGTACTTC. The encoded protein is CASSLGIAGGLETQYF. This sequence joins TRBV7-2 and TRBJ2-5; 10 positions agree with TRBD2. Germline V gives CDR1 SGHTA, CDR2 FQGNSA. The V gene end was trimmed by 1 base and the J gene end by 5 bases; junction bases not matched to a gene: 7. This CDR3 contains 16 residues. The variable domain in full, completed from reference TRBV7-2 and TRBJ2-5, reads GAGVSQSPSNKVTEKGKDVELRCDPISGHTALYWYRQSLGQGLEFLIYFQGNSAPDKSGLPSDRFSAERTGGSVSTLTIQRTQQEDSAVYLCASSLGIAGGLETQYFGPGTRLLVL.